The 12 T cell receptor beta chains given below trace back to one sample, sequenced in a study of somatic mutations in cytotoxic T cells in rheumatoid arthritis. Clones were sequenced by immunoSEQ multiplex PCR, and TCRdb holds only the in-frame ones, with some missing. The data show 15,000 to 20,000 clones, less than 80% seen once. The sample taken for sequencing was CD8+ T cells sorted from blood. These receptors all stem from a man aged 55 to 70 in good health.

The chain couples TRBV6-4 to TRBJ2-3; TRBD2 agrees at 7 bases. This CDR3 comprises 15 residues. The J segment lost 3 bases and the V segment lost 2 bases, leaving 5 bases of the junction unmatched. The V gene's germline CDR1 is MRHNA and CDR2 SNTAGT. The CDR3 here is CASSDGAGDTDTQYF. The CDR3 coding sequence is TGTGCCAGCAGTGACGGGGCGGGGGATACAGATACGCAGTATTTT.

The chain couples TRBV11-2 to TRBJ2-5, with D possibly TRBD2 on 5 matching bases. From germline, CDR1 is SGHAT and CDR2 FQNNGV. The CDR3 extends over 12 amino acids. V was clipped by 4 bases and J by 5 bases, with 8 bases between them. CDR3 residues: CASSSDWETQYF. The DNA for the CDR3 is TGTGCCAGCAGCTCGGACTGGGAGACCCAGTACTTC.

CDR3 sequence reads: CASRLAGAYNEQFF. In DNA form, the CDR3 reads TGTGCCAGCAGGCTAGCGGGAGCCTACAATGAGCAGTTCTTC. The V call is TRBV27, the J call TRBJ2-1, with TRBD2 matching over 10 bases. The CDR3 has 14 amino acids. V shed 6 bases and J 2 bases; nucleotides not matched to a gene: 1. Looked up from germline, CDR1 is MNHEY and CDR2 is SMNVEV (reference sequence).

The V gene is TRBV11-2, the J gene TRBJ1-1; D call uncertain. Trimming cost V 5 bases and J 0 bases, with 13 bases left between them. The CDR3 length is 15 residues. Germline assignment: CDR1 SGHAT and CDR2 FQNNGV. Here the CDR3 DNA reads TGTGCCAGCAGCCCCGGGATGAGGGTGAACACTGAAGCTTTCTTT. Protein: CASSPGMRVNTEAFF.

The chain employs TRBV4-1 and TRBJ2-3; D gene uncertain. CDR3 length: 13 amino acids. Germline CDR1 MGHRA, CDR2 YSYEKL. The V end lost 0 bases, the J end lost 4 bases, and 5 bases lay between the germline ends. The CDR3 nucleotides read TGCGCCAGCAGCCAAGATCCTCCAGATACGCAGTATTTT. Translated, it gives CASSQDPPDTQYF.

The genes are TRBV7-3 and TRBJ2-3; 13 nucleotides agree with TRBD2. The CDR3 runs to 15 residues. Germline V gene sequence: CDR1 SGHTA, CDR2 FQGTGA. With 5 bases clipped from V and 5 bases from J, the junction kept 4 bases outside the gene matches. This CDR3 is CASSQGLAGRDTQYF. The CDR3 nucleotides are TGTGCCAGCAGCCAGGGACTAGCGGGAAGAGATACGCAGTATTTT.

This clone was observed once. The chain has TRBV10-3 and TRBJ2-3; 13 nucleotides align to TRBD2. V shed 5 bases and J 2 bases; nucleotides not matched to a gene: 4. The germline V gene encodes CDR1 ENHRY and CDR2 SYGVKD. The CDR3 extends over 16 amino acids. The CDR3 sequence: CAISKTSGRATDTQYF. DNA of the CDR3: TGTGCCATCAGTAAAACTAGCGGGAGGGCCACAGATACGCAGTATTTT.

The rearrangement uses TRBV5-8 and TRBJ2-7, with a weak D call TRBD2 (6 bases). CDR3 size: 17 residues. Germline V gene data show CDR1 as SGHTS and CDR2 as YDEGEE. V lost 4 bases to trimming and J lost 0 bases, with 20 bases between them. CDR3 sequence reads: CASSDGRIGRGSYEQYF. Here the CDR3 DNA reads TGTGCCAGCAGCGACGGACGGATCGGGAGAGGCTCCTACGAGCAGTACTTC.

The chain uses TRBV4-1 and TRBJ2-3; D might be TRBD2 (6 bases). CDR3 size: 17 residues. Trimming took 2 bases from V and 3 from J, leaving 18 bases between them. The V gene's germline CDR1 is MGHRA and CDR2 YSYEKL. The DNA of the CDR3 is TGCGCCAGCAGCCAACACAACGGCGGGGTTGGTACAGATACGCAGTATTTT. This translates into CASSQHNGGVGTDTQYF.

This chain joins TRBV7-9 and TRBJ2-5; 10 bases are shared with TRBD2. V lost 1 base to trimming and J lost 2 bases; unmatched junction nucleotides: 4. The CDR3 has 16 amino acids. The germline V gene encodes CDR1 SEHNR and CDR2 FQNEAQ (reference sequence). The CDR3 DNA is TGTGCCAGCAGCTTAGGGGAAGCGGGGGGGCAAGAGACCCAGTACTTC. Amino acids: CASSLGEAGGQETQYF.

The J gene is TRBJ2-1, the V gene TRBV6-6; D not certain. The germline V and J ends were trimmed by 7 bases and 8 bases, with 9 bases remaining between them. CDR3 length: 11 amino acids. From germline, CDR1 is MNHNY and CDR2 SVGAGI (reference sequence). CDR3 DNA sequence: TGTGCCAGCACAGAGGTGTATGAGCAGTTCTTC. Encoded protein: CASTEVYEQFF.

The V gene is TRBV6-5, the J gene TRBJ2-7; TRBD2 is a possible D gene (7 bases). The CDR3 consists of 15 residues. CDR1 and CDR2 from the germline V gene are MNHEY and SVGAGI. Trimming took 2 bases from V and 7 from J, leaving 18 bases between them. In DNA form, the CDR3 reads TGTGCCAGCAGTTACCAGGGGAGGGTTGTAGAAGAGCAGTACTTC. It is translated as CASSYQGRVVEEQYF.